This entry lists 28 T cell receptor beta chains sequenced from one sample in a study of human T cells and chemical hapten exposure (dated by TCRdb to the early 2020s). The library was prepared using RACE. The listed sequencing device is NextSeq 500. TCRdb cleaned the public reads at Q25 with fastp, built clones with MiXCR and kept in-frame beta chains. Identical CDR3 protein sequences are pooled into one entry, listed with their most common genes and DNA. Across this sample there are 95,000 to 150,000 distinct CDR3 sequences, with approximately 14% seen only once. 0.92% of the sample comes from the top ten. The time point label here, explained by the study, means: patch test 1, 2 weeks after DPC sensitization. According to the study, the label for this sample's treatment or condition signals: therapeutic diphenylcyclopropenone sensitization with weekly scalp DPC. Material: whole blood, obtained in connection with sensitization to the hapten diphenylcyclopropenone (DPC). The receptors derive from a man aged 18 to 35 with alopecia areata. Some clones in this sample may be carry-over from other donors' samples.

This chain joins TRBV24-1 and TRBJ1-1, with no clear D. Trimming cost V 8 bases and J 1 base, with 7 bases left between them. Germline V lookup: CDR1 KGHDR, CDR2 SFDVKD. The CDR3 sequence is 12 residues long. Here the CDR3 DNA reads TGTGCCACCACCGGAGGGAACACTGAAGCTTTCTTT. It codes for CATTGGNTEAFF.

The chain combines TRBV6-1 with TRBJ2-5, with 7 bases fitting TRBD2. The CDR3 is made up of 15 amino acids. Trimming took 2 bases from V and 5 from J; bases not matched to a gene: 8. The germline gives CDR1 MNHNS, CDR2 SASEGT. CDR3 protein: CASSEKERGWETQYF. The CDR3, as DNA: TGTGCCAGCAGTGAAAAGGAGCGGGGATGGGAGACCCAGTACTTC.

The gene calls are TRBV6-2 or TRBV6-3 and TRBJ2-7; possibly TRBD1 or TRBD2 for D (6 bases each). The CDR3 spans 13 residues. The V gene lost 5 bases and the J gene lost 7 bases, with 15 bases spanning the gap. The germline V gene encodes CDR1 MNHEY and CDR2 SVGEGT. The CDR3 sequence is CASSVRGVREQYV. In DNA, the CDR3 is TGTGCCAGCAGTGTGAGGGGGGTCAGGGAGCAGTACGTC.

The chain employs TRBV29-1 and TRBJ2-4; D not resolved. Between the trimmed V and J ends, which lost 0 bases and 7 bases, there was a span of 13 bases. Germline values: CDR1 SQVTM, CDR2 ANQGSEA. This CDR3 spans 14 amino acids. The CDR3 loop reads CSVEDVPSENIQYF. As DNA, the CDR3 is TGCAGCGTTGAAGATGTACCCTCGGAGAACATTCAGTACTTC.

The rearrangement links TRBV6-2 or TRBV6-3 to TRBJ1-2, with D uncertain. This CDR3 is 15 amino acids long. CDR1 MNHEY and CDR2 SVGEGT come from the germline V gene. Trimming removed 2 bases from V and 4 bases from J, with 14 bases in between. In DNA, the CDR3 is TGTGCCAGCAGTTACGGCTTGGATTCGCCCTATGGCTACACCTTC. It is translated as CASSYGLDSPYGYTF.

The rearrangement links TRBV6-4 to TRBJ1-2; unclear D gene. The CDR3 sequence is 11 residues long. Germline V gene sequence: CDR1 MRHNA, CDR2 SNTAGT. V was cut by 6 bases and J by 2 bases, with 4 bases left in between. The CDR3 DNA is TGTGCCAGCAGGCAGAACTATGGCTACACCTTC. Translated, it gives CASRQNYGYTF.

This clonotype was observed many times. The J gene is TRBJ1-6, the V gene TRBV3-1; D call uncertain. Trimming shortened V by 4 bases and J by 6 bases, and 4 bases separated the two germline ends. The CDR3 is made up of 12 amino acids. Germline values: CDR1 LGHDT, CDR2 YNNKEL (reference sequence). The CDR3 nucleotides read TGTGCCAGCAGCCCGCTTAATTCACCCCTCCACTTT. The encoded protein is CASSPLNSPLHF.

A few counts support this clonotype. The CDR3 spells CSARRPGGPYNEQFF. The CDR3 coding sequence is TGCAGTGCTAGACGACCGGGGGGACCATACAATGAGCAGTTCTTC. The J gene is TRBJ2-1, the V gene TRBV20-1; 7 positions agree with TRBD2. Losses at the gene ends were 2 bases for V and 4 bases for J; bases not matched to a gene: 8. Germline CDR1 reads DFQATT; CDR2 reads SNEGSKA (reference sequence). The CDR3 totals 15 residues.

There are a few counts of this clonotype. The rearrangement joins TRBV3-1 to TRBJ1-5, with D unclear. Germline values: CDR1 LGHDT, CDR2 YNNKEL (reference sequence). The CDR3 has 13 residues. V shed 1 base and J shed 5 bases, with 6 bases lying between them. The CDR3, as DNA: TGTGCCAGCAGCCAAGGGCGGGATCAGCCCCAGCATTTT. Its translation is CASSQGRDQPQHF.

This clonotype has only a few counts. The genes are TRBV29-1 and TRBJ2-2; D is ambiguous. CDR1 and CDR2 (germline): SQVTM, ANQGSEA. Deletions cut 4 bases from V and 0 bases from J, with 9 bases between. The CDR3 is 14 amino acids. The CDR3 nucleotides are TGCAGCGTTGCCCCCCTTACGAACACCGGGGAGCTGTTTTTT. This gives the protein CSVAPLTNTGELFF.

This sequence joins TRBV29-1 and TRBJ1-1; D gene unclear. V gave up 7 bases and J gave up 3 bases, with 15 bases separating them. Germline CDR1 SQVTM, CDR2 ANQGSEA. The CDR3 totals 13 residues. CDR3: CSGRPGDDTEAFF. CDR3 DNA sequence: TGCAGCGGAAGACCGGGAGACGACACTGAAGCTTTCTTT. Drawing the rest from reference TRBV29-1 and TRBJ1-1, the complete variable domain is SAVISQKPSRDICQRGTSLTIQCQVDSQVTMMFWYRQQPGQSLTLIATANQGSEATYESGFVIDKFPISRPNLTFSTLTVSNMSPEDSSIYLCSGRPGDDTEAFFGQGTRLTVV.

In this sample, this clonotype turned up a few times. The gene calls are TRBV18 and TRBJ2-5, with a tentative D call TRBD2 (6 bases). The V gene's germline CDR1 is KGHSH and CDR2 LQKENI. V lost 4 bases to trimming and J lost 1 base, with 7 bases between them. The CDR3 is 13 amino acids. CDR3 DNA sequence: TGTGCCAGCTCACGAGCGGGCCAAGAGACCCAGTACTTC. Translation gives CASSRAGQETQYF.

This clonotype was observed many times. The V call is TRBV20-1, the J call TRBJ1-1; the match to TRBD1 covers 8 bases. The V segment lost 4 bases and the J segment 2 bases; nucleotides outside the gene matches: 9. Germline CDR1 reads DFQATT; CDR2 reads SNEGSKA (reference sequence). The CDR3 spans 15 residues. Written as DNA, the CDR3 is TGCAGTGCTACGACAGGGGAGGGCCTTAACACTGAAGCTTTCTTT. The encoded protein is CSATTGEGLNTEAFF.

This clonotype was seen a handful of times. The V and J genes are TRBV20-1 and TRBJ1-1; the D is unclear. The CDR3 is 11 amino acids. The germline gives CDR1 DFQATT, CDR2 SNEGSKA (reference sequence). Trimming stripped 6 bases from V and 0 bases from J, with 5 bases between. The CDR3 loop reads CSALLNTEAFF. The CDR3 DNA reads as TGCAGTGCCTTATTGAACACTGAAGCTTTCTTT.

This clonotype was counted many times. This chain links TRBV7-9 with TRBJ2-1, with TRBD2 matching over 7 bases. Germline loops: CDR1 SEHNR, CDR2 FQNEAQ (reference sequence). The V gene end was trimmed by 4 bases and the J gene end by 2 bases; junction bases not matched to a gene: 5. The CDR3 has 15 amino acids. DNA for the CDR3: TGTGCCAGCAGCTCCCGGACTAGACCCTACAATGAGCAGTTCTTC. Translating gives CASSSRTRPYNEQFF. Complete variable domain (other parts from reference TRBV7-9 and TRBJ2-1): DTGVSQNPRHKITKRGQNVTFRCDPISEHNRLYWYRQTLGQGPEFLTYFQNEAQLEKSRLLSDRFSAERPKGSFSTLEIQRTEQGDSAMYLCASSSRTRPYNEQFFGPGTRLTVL.

This chain links TRBV7-8 with TRBJ1-6, with D uncertain. The CDR3 loop spans 15 amino acids. CDR1 and CDR2 (germline): SGHVS, FQNEAQ. V was shortened by 7 bases and J by 7 bases, with 17 bases between the two germline ends. The CDR3 DNA is TGTGCCAGCAACCCAAGACGAGGCAGAAATTCACCCCTCCACTTT. Protein: CASNPRRGRNSPLHF.

There are a few counts of this clonotype. The chain is built from TRBV6-5 and TRBJ1-1, with unresolved D. The V end was cut by 5 bases, the J end by 6 bases, with 16 bases between. The length of the CDR3 is 14 residues. Germline CDR1 MNHEY, CDR2 SVGAGI. CDR3 amino acids: CASSLREWSPEAFF. The DNA for the CDR3 is TGTGCCAGCAGTCTCCGGGAGTGGAGCCCTGAAGCTTTCTTT.

This clonotype has a count of ten or more. The CDR3 DNA is TGTGCCAGCAGCTCTTCCGGGACAGGGTTTTGGAATGAGCAGTTCTTC. It yields the protein CASSSSGTGFWNEQFF. The V gene is TRBV7-8, the J gene TRBJ2-1; 9 bases fit TRBD1. The V and J ends lost 4 bases and 7 bases, in that order; junction bases with no gene match: 11. This CDR3 is built from 16 residues. The germline V gene has CDR1 SGHVS and CDR2 FQNEAQ.

This rearrangement joins TRBV6-2 or TRBV6-3 to TRBJ1-1; weak D call: TRBD1 (6 bases). V lost 7 bases to trimming and J lost 5 bases, with 14 bases between them. The CDR3 length is 13 residues. The V gene's germline CDR1 is MNHEY and CDR2 SVGEGT. This CDR3 reads CASTGGGMTEAFF. The CDR3 coding sequence is TGTGCCAGCACCGGGGGGGGCATGACTGAAGCTTTCTTT.

There are a few counts of this clonotype. This chain uses TRBV6-5 with TRBJ2-1; 10 bases align to TRBD2. The germline CDR1 and CDR2 sequences are MNHEY and SVGAGI. CDR3 length: 16 residues. The junction had 4 bases not matched to a gene; V was cut back by 5 bases and J by 0 bases. The DNA of the CDR3 is TGTGCCAGCAGTACTAGCGGGGTGATCTCCTACAATGAGCAGTTCTTC. Protein sequence: CASSTSGVISYNEQFF.

J is TRBJ2-5 and V is TRBV11-3; 13 nucleotides line up with TRBD2. The CDR3 is 17 residues long. Germline V CDR1 and CDR2: SGHNT, YENEEA. After removal of 5 bases from V and 1 base from J, the junction contained 7 bases not matched to a gene. CDR3 loop: CASSDSGLAGAQETQYF. In nucleotides, the CDR3 is TGTGCCAGCAGCGACAGTGGACTAGCGGGGGCCCAAGAGACCCAGTACTTC.

In DNA, the CDR3 is TGTGCCAGCAGGTTGGACAGGGGGCAGACTCAGCCCCAGCATTTT. It encodes CASRLDRGQTQPQHF. The V and J genes are TRBV28 and TRBJ1-5; 11 nucleotides align to TRBD1. V was clipped by 6 bases and J by 6 bases; unmatched bases: 7. CDR3 length: 15 residues. CDR1 and CDR2 (germline): MDHEN, SYDVKM.

The V call is TRBV5-4, the J call TRBJ2-4; tentative D call: TRBD1 (6 bases). From germline, CDR1 is SGHNT and CDR2 YYREEE (reference sequence). The CDR3 sequence is 15 residues long. Trimming removed 4 bases at V and 0 bases at J, with 11 bases between. CDR3 sequence (DNA): TGTGCCAGCAGCCCGGGACAACTAGCCAAAAACATTCAGTACTTC. Translating gives CASSPGQLAKNIQYF.

The rearrangement links TRBV20-1 to TRBJ1-4; perhaps TRBD1 as D (6 bases). The germline V gene encodes CDR1 DFQATT and CDR2 SNEGSKA (reference sequence). CDR3 length: 12 amino acids. The V and J ends lost 3 bases and 7 bases respectively, with 9 bases between them. DNA of the CDR3: TGCAGTGCTAGGGGGACATTTGAAAAACTGTTTTTT. Translated: CSARGTFEKLFF.

This clonotype occurred once. This sequence joins TRBV5-1 and TRBJ2-7, with D perhaps matching TRBD2 (7 bases). This CDR3 is 16 amino acids long. Germline CDR1 and CDR2: SGHRS and YFSETQ. V lost 4 bases and J lost 4, with 21 bases in between. The DNA for the CDR3 is TGCGCCAGCAGCCCGGAGGGCGGGGGCGGTGGATACGAGCAGTACTTC. Its translation is CASSPEGGGGGYEQYF. The full variable domain, its missing parts supplied by reference TRBV5-1 and TRBJ2-7, is KAGVTQTPRYLIKTRGQQVTLSCSPISGHRSVSWYQQTPGQGLQFLFEYFSETQRNKGNFPGRFSGRQFSNSRSEMNVSTLELGDSALYLCASSPEGGGGGYEQYFGPGTRLTVT.

This clonotype was seen only a few times. The genes are TRBV7-6 and TRBJ1-1; D is uncertain. V shed 1 base and J shed 1 base, with 7 bases lying between them. The CDR3 extends over 14 amino acids. Germline lookup yields CDR1 SGHVS and CDR2 FNYEAQ. CDR3 nucleotide sequence: TGTGCCAGCAGCTTAGGCAGGTGGAACACTGAAGCTTTCTTT. Translated: CASSLGRWNTEAFF.

The chain combines TRBV7-9 with TRBJ2-1, with D perhaps TRBD1 (6 bases). This CDR3 is 13 amino acids long. Trimming removed 5 bases at V and 5 bases at J, with 10 bases between. Germline CDR1 is SEHNR and CDR2 is FQNEAQ (reference sequence). This CDR3 reads CASSQDSDNEQFF. CDR3 bases: TGTGCCAGCAGCCAGGACAGTGACAATGAGCAGTTCTTC.

The chain is built from TRBV6-6 and TRBJ2-1, with TRBD1 matching over 8 bases. The CDR3 extends over 15 amino acids. Per the germline V gene, CDR1 is MNHNY and CDR2 is SVGAGI (reference sequence). V was pared by 6 bases and J by 7 bases, with 11 bases of the junction left unmatched. DNA for the CDR3: TGTGCCAGCAGACCTGGGACAGGCGTAAGGAATGAGCAGTTCTTC. Its protein is CASRPGTGVRNEQFF.